This TCR beta chain is drawn from a study of breast tumors, draining lymph nodes, adjacent tissues. One entry per CDR3 protein results from TCRdb running MiXCR on the multiplex PCR reads. The data contain some 230,000 distinct CDR3 sequences, under 35% of them singletons. This clonotype came up many times. Breast cancer patients provided tissue from their axillary draining lymph nodes. V was pared by 7 bases and J by 0 bases, with 10 bases of the junction left unmatched. Germline CDR1 reads DFQATT; CDR2 reads SNEGSKA (reference sequence). The CDR3 consists of 15 residues. The J gene is TRBJ2-3, the V gene TRBV20-1; 7 bases are shared with TRBD2. The receptor's source is a female donor with breast cancer. Some clones in this sample may be carry-over from other donors' samples. The sequenced material came from axillary lymph node tissue. CDR3 region: CSVRGLADSTDTQYF. The DNA of the CDR3 is TGCAGTGTACGCGGGCTAGCGGATAGCACAGATACGCAGTATTTT.